These T cell receptor beta chains were read from a single sample in a study of blood T cell repertoires in COVID-19. TCRdb keeps only in-frame clones here, not all; method: immunoSEQ multiplex PCR. The table has fewer than 350,000 clones, almost 85% seen once. The sample consisted of peripheral blood. All receptors derive from a human donor in a cohort sampled during active COVID-19. Each CDR3 is given with its conserved first and last residue. The D gene is left open where the match is weak. Rows give clone size only sometimes, using once, few, many, or a class for an expanded clone.

D gene: TRBD1; J gene: TRBJ1-1; clone size: NA; CDR3 length: 12; V gene: TRBV29-1; CDR3 DNA: TGCAGCGCCTCCACAGGGGGAACTGAAGCTTTCTTT; CDR3 protein: CSASTGGTEAFF
D gene: TRBD1; J gene: TRBJ2-2; clone size: NA; CDR3 length: 16; V gene: TRBV19; CDR3 DNA: TGTGCCAGTAGTAGGAGGACAGGGGTGAACACCGGGGAGCTGTTTTTT; CDR3 protein: CASSRRTGVNTGELFF
D gene: TRBD1; J gene: TRBJ1-2; clone size: NA; CDR3 length: 15; V gene: TRBV3-1/TRBV3-2; CDR3 DNA: TGTGCCAGCAGGGAGGAAGGGACAGGGTTCTCCGGCTACACCTTC; CDR3 protein: CASREEGTGFSGYTF
D gene: NA; J gene: TRBJ1-1; clone size: NA; CDR3 length: 13; V gene: TRBV5-5; CDR3 DNA: TGTGCCAGCAGCTGGGCGGGTCCAGTTGAAGCTTTCTTT; CDR3 protein: CASSWAGPVEAFF
D gene: TRBD1; J gene: TRBJ1-5; clone size: NA; CDR3 length: 15; V gene: TRBV3-1/TRBV3-2; CDR3 DNA: TGTGCCAGCAGCCAGGGACAGTGGACCGATCAGCCCCAGCATTTT; CDR3 protein: CASSQGQWTDQPQHF
D gene: TRBD1; J gene: TRBJ2-7; clone size: NA; CDR3 length: 13; V gene: TRBV30; CDR3 DNA: TGTGCCTACGCCAGGGGGCAGGTCTACGAGCAGTACTTC; CDR3 protein: CAYARGQVYEQYF
D gene: TRBD1; J gene: TRBJ1-2; clone size: NA; CDR3 length: 14; V gene: TRBV3-1/TRBV3-2; CDR3 DNA: TGTGCCAGCAGCCAAGGGACAGGGCTGGGAGGCTACACCTTC; CDR3 protein: CASSQGTGLGGYTF
D gene: TRBD1; J gene: TRBJ2-3; clone size: NA; CDR3 length: 15; V gene: TRBV19; CDR3 DNA: TGTGCCAGTAGGGACAGGGGGATAGAGACAGATACGCAGTATTTT; CDR3 protein: CASRDRGIETDTQYF
D gene: TRBD1; J gene: TRBJ2-5; clone size: NA; CDR3 length: 16; V gene: TRBV5-1; CDR3 DNA: TGCGCCAGCAGCATAGTCGGAACAGGGGGGAAAGAGACCCAGTACTTC; CDR3 protein: CASSIVGTGGKETQYF
D gene: TRBD1; J gene: TRBJ1-6; clone size: NA; CDR3 length: 16; V gene: TRBV19; CDR3 DNA: TGTGCCAGCCGGGACAGGTGGTTTGGCGATAATTCACCCCTCCACTTT; CDR3 protein: CASRDRWFGDNSPLHF
D gene: NA; J gene: TRBJ1-5; clone size: NA; CDR3 length: 14; V gene: TRBV6-5; CDR3 DNA: TGTGCCAGCAGCCTCGGGCGGAGGGATCAGCCCCAGCATTTT; CDR3 protein: CASSLGRRDQPQHF
D gene: NA; J gene: TRBJ1-5; clone size: NA; CDR3 length: 17; V gene: TRBV4-1; CDR3 DNA: TGCGCCAGCAGCCGGTTTTCAGGCACAGGCGGTTCCCAGCCCCAGCATTTT; CDR3 protein: CASSRFSGTGGSQPQHF
D gene: NA; J gene: TRBJ1-1; clone size: NA; CDR3 length: 15; V gene: TRBV27; CDR3 DNA: TGTGCCAGCAGCCCGAACAGGGATAGGAGCACTGAAGCTTTCTTT; CDR3 protein: CASSPNRDRSTEAFF
D gene: TRBD1; J gene: TRBJ2-7; clone size: NA; CDR3 length: 14; V gene: TRBV10-2; CDR3 DNA: TGCGCCAGCAACCAACAGGGGGCGGGCTACGAGCAGTACTTC; CDR3 protein: CASNQQGAGYEQYF
D gene: NA; J gene: TRBJ1-5; clone size: NA; CDR3 length: 20; V gene: TRBV2; CDR3 DNA: TGTGCCAGCAGTGAATATAGGGGTATTGGGCAGGGGCGAAGCAATCAGCCCCAGCATTTT; CDR3 protein: CASSEYRGIGQGRSNQPQHF
D gene: NA; J gene: TRBJ1-4; clone size: NA; CDR3 length: 11; V gene: TRBV5-1; CDR3 DNA: TGCGCCAGCAAAATCGGGGAAAAACTGTTTTTT; CDR3 protein: CASKIGEKLFF
D gene: NA; J gene: TRBJ2-2; clone size: NA; CDR3 length: 16; V gene: TRBV5-5; CDR3 DNA: TGTGCCAGCAGCTGGCCTGGAGGAGCGAACACCGGGGAGCTGTTTTTT; CDR3 protein: CASSWPGGANTGELFF
D gene: NA; J gene: TRBJ2-3; clone size: NA; CDR3 length: 15; V gene: TRBV9; CDR3 DNA: TGTGCCAGCAGCGTAGATACGGGGTCCACAGATACGCAGTATTTT; CDR3 protein: CASSVDTGSTDTQYF
D gene: NA; J gene: TRBJ2-6; clone size: NA; CDR3 length: 16; V gene: TRBV4-1; CDR3 DNA: TGCGCCAGCAGCCCGACGCCGGGACAAAGTCCCCTAATCCTGACTTTC; CDR3 protein: CASSPTPGQSPLILTF
D gene: NA; J gene: TRBJ1-2; clone size: NA; CDR3 length: 12; V gene: TRBV7-9; CDR3 DNA: TGTGCCAGCAGCTTAGGTAGCTATGGCTACACCTTC; CDR3 protein: CASSLGSYGYTF
D gene: NA; J gene: TRBJ1-2; clone size: NA; CDR3 length: 12; V gene: TRBV12-3/TRBV12-4; CDR3 DNA: TGTGCCAGCACCCTCGGCGGCTATGGCTACACCTTC; CDR3 protein: CASTLGGYGYTF
D gene: NA; J gene: TRBJ2-7; clone size: NA; CDR3 length: 12; V gene: TRBV7-9; CDR3 DNA: TGTGCCAGCAGCAAGGGGGGGCTCGAGCAGTACTTC; CDR3 protein: CASSKGGLEQYF
D gene: NA; J gene: TRBJ2-2; clone size: once; CDR3 length: 16; V gene: TRBV18; CDR3 DNA: TGTGCCAGCTCACCTGGGAGGCGGGCGAACACCGGGGAGCTGTTTTTT; CDR3 protein: CASSPGRRANTGELFF
D gene: TRBD1; J gene: TRBJ2-1; clone size: NA; CDR3 length: 17; V gene: TRBV6-1; CDR3 DNA: TGTGCCAGCAGTGAAGCGCTTCCCCGGACAGGGTCCCATGAGCAGTTCTTC; CDR3 protein: CASSEALPRTGSHEQFF
D gene: NA; J gene: TRBJ2-7; clone size: once; CDR3 length: 15; V gene: TRBV9; CDR3 DNA: TGTGCCAGCAGCCCCCGACTAGATGCATCCTACGAGCAGTACTTC; CDR3 protein: CASSPRLDASYEQYF
D gene: NA; J gene: TRBJ2-2; clone size: once; CDR3 length: 16; V gene: TRBV21-1; CDR3 DNA: TGTGCCAGCAGCATAAAGTGTCCCCCCCTTAGCGGGGAGCTGTTTTTT; CDR3 protein: CASSIKCPPLSGELFF
D gene: NA; J gene: TRBJ1-1; clone size: NA; CDR3 length: 13; V gene: TRBV6-5; CDR3 DNA: TGTGCCAGCAACCTGCAGGTGAACACTGAAGCTTTCTTT; CDR3 protein: CASNLQVNTEAFF
D gene: NA; J gene: TRBJ1-6; clone size: NA; CDR3 length: 13; V gene: TRBV7-9; CDR3 DNA: TGTGCCAGCAGCGCCCAAGGGGATTCACCCCTCCACTTT; CDR3 protein: CASSAQGDSPLHF
D gene: TRBD2; J gene: TRBJ2-5; clone size: NA; CDR3 length: 16; V gene: TRBV9; CDR3 DNA: TGTGCCAGCAGCGTAGACGGGACTAGCGGGGGAGAGACCCAGTACTTC; CDR3 protein: CASSVDGTSGGETQYF
D gene: NA; J gene: TRBJ1-1; clone size: NA; CDR3 length: 15; V gene: TRBV19; CDR3 DNA: TGTGCCAGTAGTATCCTCTTATTGAGGGACACTGAAGCTTTCTTT; CDR3 protein: CASSILLLRDTEAFF
D gene: TRBD1; J gene: TRBJ2-3; clone size: NA; CDR3 length: 16; V gene: TRBV5-1; CDR3 DNA: TGCGCCAGCAGCTCTGACAGGGGATGGAACACAGATACGCAGTATTTT; CDR3 protein: CASSSDRGWNTDTQYF
D gene: TRBD1; J gene: TRBJ2-4; clone size: NA; CDR3 length: 15; V gene: TRBV6-2/TRBV6-3; CDR3 DNA: TGTGCCAGCAGCGAGGGACAGGTTGGCAAAAACATTCAGTACTTC; CDR3 protein: CASSEGQVGKNIQYF
D gene: TRBD1; J gene: TRBJ1-2; clone size: NA; CDR3 length: 14; V gene: TRBV5-4; CDR3 DNA: TGTGCCAGCAGCAGCAGACAGGGGTGGGGCGGCTACACCTTC; CDR3 protein: CASSSRQGWGGYTF
D gene: NA; J gene: TRBJ1-2; clone size: NA; CDR3 length: 15; V gene: TRBV6-5; CDR3 DNA: TGTGCCAGCAGTTACATTGTTCGCGACAGACTTGGCTACACCTTC; CDR3 protein: CASSYIVRDRLGYTF
D gene: TRBD1; J gene: TRBJ1-6; clone size: NA; CDR3 length: 14; V gene: TRBV29-1; CDR3 DNA: TGCAGCTTTGGGACAGTCGATGTTAATTCACCCCTCCACTTT; CDR3 protein: CSFGTVDVNSPLHF
D gene: TRBD1; J gene: TRBJ2-7; clone size: NA; CDR3 length: 14; V gene: TRBV7-9; CDR3 DNA: TGTGCCAGCGGAAGGACAGGCATGCCCTACGAGCAGTACTTC; CDR3 protein: CASGRTGMPYEQYF
D gene: NA; J gene: TRBJ1-1; clone size: NA; CDR3 length: 14; V gene: TRBV11-2; CDR3 DNA: TGTGCCAGCAGCTCAAACCGGGACACTCTTGAAGCTTTCTTT; CDR3 protein: CASSSNRDTLEAFF
D gene: TRBD1; J gene: TRBJ2-1; clone size: NA; CDR3 length: 15; V gene: TRBV7-3; CDR3 DNA: TGTGCCAGCAGCCCCACGACAGGGGGTCGAAATGAGCAGTTCTTC; CDR3 protein: CASSPTTGGRNEQFF
D gene: TRBD1; J gene: TRBJ1-6; clone size: NA; CDR3 length: 15; V gene: TRBV29-1; CDR3 DNA: TGCAGCGTTGAAGGTGGGACAGGGGGCCCGTCACCCCTCCACTTT; CDR3 protein: CSVEGGTGGPSPLHF
D gene: TRBD1; J gene: TRBJ1-3; clone size: NA; CDR3 length: 17; V gene: TRBV5-6; CDR3 DNA: TGTGCCAGCAGCTTGATAACAGGGGGCGCGTTGTGGAACACCATATATTTT; CDR3 protein: CASSLITGGALWNTIYF
D gene: NA; J gene: TRBJ1-4; clone size: NA; CDR3 length: 13; V gene: TRBV7-2; CDR3 DNA: TGTGCCAGCAGCTTACGGGTGGATGAAAAACTGTTTTTT; CDR3 protein: CASSLRVDEKLFF
D gene: TRBD1; J gene: TRBJ2-7; clone size: NA; CDR3 length: 15; V gene: TRBV27; CDR3 DNA: TGTGCCAGCAGCCCTTGGACAGGGAACTTTTACGAGCAGTACTTC; CDR3 protein: CASSPWTGNFYEQYF
D gene: NA; J gene: TRBJ1-5; clone size: NA; CDR3 length: 15; V gene: TRBV5-6; CDR3 DNA: TGTGCCAGCAGCTTGTTCCCGGGGGGCAATCAGCCCCAGCATTTT; CDR3 protein: CASSLFPGGNQPQHF
D gene: NA; J gene: TRBJ1-1; clone size: NA; CDR3 length: 14; V gene: TRBV5-8; CDR3 DNA: TGTGCCAGCAGCCTCGGACAGACGAACACTGAAGCTTTCTTT; CDR3 protein: CASSLGQTNTEAFF
D gene: NA; J gene: TRBJ1-1; clone size: NA; CDR3 length: 15; V gene: TRBV6-5; CDR3 DNA: TGTGCCAGCAGCGAGAATTCAGGGCCGAACACTGAAGCTTTCTTT; CDR3 protein: CASSENSGPNTEAFF
D gene: TRBD1; J gene: TRBJ2-1; clone size: NA; CDR3 length: 16; V gene: TRBV6-2/TRBV6-3; CDR3 DNA: TGTGCCAGCAGTTACTGGGGGACAGGGCTTGGAAGTGAGCAGTTCTTC; CDR3 protein: CASSYWGTGLGSEQFF
D gene: NA; J gene: TRBJ2-7; clone size: NA; CDR3 length: 13; V gene: TRBV12-3/TRBV12-4; CDR3 DNA: TGTGCCAGCACTTCGACAGCCTACTACGAGCAGTACTTC; CDR3 protein: CASTSTAYYEQYF
D gene: NA; J gene: TRBJ2-6; clone size: NA; CDR3 length: 17; V gene: TRBV6-1; CDR3 DNA: TGTGCCAGCAGTGAATGGAGAACAGGTGCTGGGGCCAACGTCCTGACTTTC; CDR3 protein: CASSEWRTGAGANVLTF
D gene: NA; J gene: TRBJ1-3; clone size: NA; CDR3 length: 14; V gene: TRBV24-1; CDR3 DNA: TGTGCCACCAGTGACACAACCTCTGGAAACACCATATATTTT; CDR3 protein: CATSDTTSGNTIYF
D gene: NA; J gene: TRBJ2-7; clone size: NA; CDR3 length: 13; V gene: TRBV5-1; CDR3 DNA: TGCGCCAGCAGCTTGGATGCCATCAGGGAGCAGTACTTC; CDR3 protein: CASSLDAIREQYF
D gene: NA; J gene: TRBJ1-6; clone size: NA; CDR3 length: 14; V gene: TRBV6-6; CDR3 DNA: TGTGCCAGCAGTCAACAGGGAACCGATTCACCCCTCCACTTT; CDR3 protein: CASSQQGTDSPLHF
D gene: TRBD2; J gene: TRBJ2-1; clone size: NA; CDR3 length: 15; V gene: TRBV15; CDR3 DNA: TGTGCCACCAGCAGAGTTAGCGGGGGGCCGGGTGAGCAGTTCTTC; CDR3 protein: CATSRVSGGPGEQFF
D gene: NA; J gene: TRBJ2-5; clone size: NA; CDR3 length: 15; V gene: TRBV5-1; CDR3 DNA: TGCGCCAGCAGCTTGGAGTCAGCGAGCCCCATAGGAGTGTACTTC; CDR3 protein: CASSLESASPIGVYF
D gene: NA; J gene: TRBJ2-4; clone size: NA; CDR3 length: 13; V gene: TRBV5-1; CDR3 DNA: TGCGCCAGCAGCTTAAGCGGTGAGGGCATTCAGTACTTC; CDR3 protein: CASSLSGEGIQYF
D gene: TRBD1; J gene: TRBJ1-1; clone size: NA; CDR3 length: 16; V gene: TRBV7-9; CDR3 DNA: TGTGCCAGCAGGAACCCTACAGGGGATCTGAACACTGAAGCTTTCTTT; CDR3 protein: CASRNPTGDLNTEAFF
D gene: TRBD1; J gene: TRBJ1-1; clone size: NA; CDR3 length: 12; V gene: TRBV30; CDR3 DNA: TGTGCCTGGAGTGGCAGGGGGTTTGAAGCTTTCTTT; CDR3 protein: CAWSGRGFEAFF
D gene: TRBD2; J gene: TRBJ2-4; clone size: NA; CDR3 length: 17; V gene: TRBV5-1; CDR3 DNA: TGCGCCAGCAGCTTGGGGCTGGGACTACGAGCCAAAAACATTCAGTACTTC; CDR3 protein: CASSLGLGLRAKNIQYF
D gene: NA; J gene: TRBJ1-1; clone size: NA; CDR3 length: 13; V gene: TRBV11-2; CDR3 DNA: TGTGCCAGCAGCCCACGGACACGGGCTGAAGCTTTCTTT; CDR3 protein: CASSPRTRAEAFF
D gene: NA; J gene: TRBJ1-2; clone size: NA; CDR3 length: 12; V gene: TRBV3-1/TRBV3-2; CDR3 DNA: TGTGCCAGCAGCCAAGAAGGAGGTGGCTACACCTTC; CDR3 protein: CASSQEGGGYTF
D gene: TRBD2; J gene: TRBJ2-3; clone size: NA; CDR3 length: 15; V gene: TRBV14; CDR3 DNA: TGTGCCAGCAGCTACCTTCGGGGGGACACAGATACGCAGTATTTT; CDR3 protein: CASSYLRGDTDTQYF